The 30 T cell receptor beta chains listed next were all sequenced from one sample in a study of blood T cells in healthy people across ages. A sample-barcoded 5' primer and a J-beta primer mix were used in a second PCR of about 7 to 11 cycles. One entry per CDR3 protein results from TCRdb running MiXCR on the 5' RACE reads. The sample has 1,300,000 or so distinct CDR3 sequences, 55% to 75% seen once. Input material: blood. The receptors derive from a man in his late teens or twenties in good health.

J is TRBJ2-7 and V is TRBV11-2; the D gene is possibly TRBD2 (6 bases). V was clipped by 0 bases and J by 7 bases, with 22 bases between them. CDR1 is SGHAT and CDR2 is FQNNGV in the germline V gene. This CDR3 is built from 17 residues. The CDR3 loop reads CASSLDLSGSSYNEQYF. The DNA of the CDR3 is TGTGCCAGCAGCTTAGATTTGTCCGGGAGCTCCTACAATGAGCAGTACTTC.

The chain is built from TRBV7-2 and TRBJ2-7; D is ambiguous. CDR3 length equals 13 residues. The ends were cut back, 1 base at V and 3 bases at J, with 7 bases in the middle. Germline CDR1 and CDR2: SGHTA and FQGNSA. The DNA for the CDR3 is TGTGCCAGCAGCTTAGATGCAGGCTACGAGCAGTACTTC. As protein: CASSLDAGYEQYF.

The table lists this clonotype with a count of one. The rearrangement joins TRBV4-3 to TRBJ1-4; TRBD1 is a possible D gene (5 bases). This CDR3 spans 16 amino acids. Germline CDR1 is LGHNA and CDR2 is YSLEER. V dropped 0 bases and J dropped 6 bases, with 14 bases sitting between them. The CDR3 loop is CASSQDGKGGDEKLFF. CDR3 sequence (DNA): TGCGCCAGCAGCCAAGATGGGAAGGGAGGGGATGAAAAACTGTTTTTT.

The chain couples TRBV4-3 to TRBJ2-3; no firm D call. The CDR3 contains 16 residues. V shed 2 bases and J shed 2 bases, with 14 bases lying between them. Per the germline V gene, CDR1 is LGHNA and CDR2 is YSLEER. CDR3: CASSQSPYIFTDTQYF. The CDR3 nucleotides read TGCGCCAGCAGCCAATCGCCCTATATCTTCACAGATACGCAGTATTTT.

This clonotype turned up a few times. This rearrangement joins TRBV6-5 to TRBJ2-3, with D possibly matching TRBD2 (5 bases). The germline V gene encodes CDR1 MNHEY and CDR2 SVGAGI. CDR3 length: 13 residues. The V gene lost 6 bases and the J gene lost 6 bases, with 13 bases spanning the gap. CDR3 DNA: TGTGCCAGCAGATCGGGATCCGCGGATACGCAGTATTTT. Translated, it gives CASRSGSADTQYF.

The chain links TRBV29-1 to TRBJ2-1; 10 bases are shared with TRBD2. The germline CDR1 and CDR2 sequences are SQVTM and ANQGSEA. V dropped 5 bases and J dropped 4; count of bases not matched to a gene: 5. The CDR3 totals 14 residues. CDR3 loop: CSVHLAGVYNEQFF. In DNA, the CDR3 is TGCAGCGTTCATCTAGCGGGGGTATACAATGAGCAGTTCTTC.

CDR3 sequence: CASSYSRQGVGGYTF. The CDR3, as DNA: TGTGCCAGCAGTTACTCGAGGCAGGGCGTGGGCGGCTACACCTTC. The V call is TRBV6-5, the J call TRBJ1-2; D may be TRBD1 (5 bases). The CDR3 is 15 amino acids. V lost 0 bases to trimming and J lost 8 bases, with 16 bases between them. Germline V CDR1 and CDR2: MNHEY, SVGAGI.

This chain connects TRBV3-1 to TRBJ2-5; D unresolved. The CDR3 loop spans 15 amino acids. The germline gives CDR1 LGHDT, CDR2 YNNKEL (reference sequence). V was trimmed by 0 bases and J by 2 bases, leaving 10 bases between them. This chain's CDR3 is CASSQEGYSQETQYF. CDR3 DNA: TGTGCCAGCAGCCAAGAAGGGTACAGTCAAGAGACCCAGTACTTC.

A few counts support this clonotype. The CDR3 sequence is CAISESGTVNTEAFF. The CDR3 DNA is TGTGCCATCAGTGAGTCCGGGACGGTAAACACTGAAGCTTTCTTT. This chain uses TRBV10-3 with TRBJ1-1; TRBD1 might be the D (5 bases). V lost 0 bases, J lost 2 bases, and 10 bases lay in between. This CDR3 has 15 residues. Per germline, CDR1 ENHRY and CDR2 SYGVKD.

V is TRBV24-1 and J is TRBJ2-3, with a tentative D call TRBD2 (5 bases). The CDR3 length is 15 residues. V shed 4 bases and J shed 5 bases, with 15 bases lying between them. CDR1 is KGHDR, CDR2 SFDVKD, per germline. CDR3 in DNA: TGTGCCACCAGTGAGGAGTCGGAGGCCCTAGATACGCAGTATTTT. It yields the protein CATSEESEALDTQYF.

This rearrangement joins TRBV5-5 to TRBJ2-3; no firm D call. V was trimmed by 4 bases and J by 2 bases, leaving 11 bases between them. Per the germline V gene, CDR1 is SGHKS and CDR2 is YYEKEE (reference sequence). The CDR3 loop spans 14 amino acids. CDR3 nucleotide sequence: TGTGCCAGCAGCGCCGGAGCGTTCACAGATACGCAGTATTTT. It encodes CASSAGAFTDTQYF.

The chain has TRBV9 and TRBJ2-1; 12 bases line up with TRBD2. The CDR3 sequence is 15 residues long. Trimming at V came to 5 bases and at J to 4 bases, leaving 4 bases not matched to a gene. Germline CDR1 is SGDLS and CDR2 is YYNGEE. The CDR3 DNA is TGTGCCAGCAGTGCACTAGCGGGGGGATACAATGAGCAGTTCTTC. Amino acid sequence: CASSALAGGYNEQFF.

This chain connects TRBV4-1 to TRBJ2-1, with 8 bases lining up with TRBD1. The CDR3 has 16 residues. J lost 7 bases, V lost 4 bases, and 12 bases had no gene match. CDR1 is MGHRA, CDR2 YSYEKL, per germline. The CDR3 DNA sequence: TGCGCCAGCAGCCCTGAAAGGCAGGGGGCGTTAAATGAGCAGTTCTTC. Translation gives CASSPERQGALNEQFF.

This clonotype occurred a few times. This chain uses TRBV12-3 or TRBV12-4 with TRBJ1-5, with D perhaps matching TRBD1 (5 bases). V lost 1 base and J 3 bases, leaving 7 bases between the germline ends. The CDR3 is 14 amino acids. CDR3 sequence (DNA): TGTGCCAGCAGTTTAGGACAGTTCAATCAGCCCCAGCATTTT. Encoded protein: CASSLGQFNQPQHF.

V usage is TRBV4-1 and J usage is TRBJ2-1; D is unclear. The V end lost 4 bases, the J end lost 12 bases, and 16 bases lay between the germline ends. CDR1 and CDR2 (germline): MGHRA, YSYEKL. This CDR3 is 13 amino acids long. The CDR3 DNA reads TGCGCCAGCAGCCTTTCCCCCAACGATGGGCAGTTCTTC. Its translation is CASSLSPNDGQFF.

The CDR3 DNA reads as TGTGCCAGCAGCGGGCTAGCGGGGGTTGAGACCCAGTACTTC. Its translation: CASSGLAGVETQYF. The rearrangement links TRBV7-2 to TRBJ2-5, with 10 positions matching TRBD2. Germline V gene lookup returns CDR1 SGHTA and CDR2 FQGNSA. The junction had 5 bases not matched to a gene; V was cut back by 5 bases and J by 5 bases. CDR3 length: 14 residues.

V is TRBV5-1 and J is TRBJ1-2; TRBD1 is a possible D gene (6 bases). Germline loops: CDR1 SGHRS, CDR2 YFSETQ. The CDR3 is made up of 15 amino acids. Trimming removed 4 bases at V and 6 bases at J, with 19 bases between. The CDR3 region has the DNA TGCGCCAGCAGCCCCCCGGGACAAAGTTTCAATGGCTACACCTTC. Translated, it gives CASSPPGQSFNGYTF.

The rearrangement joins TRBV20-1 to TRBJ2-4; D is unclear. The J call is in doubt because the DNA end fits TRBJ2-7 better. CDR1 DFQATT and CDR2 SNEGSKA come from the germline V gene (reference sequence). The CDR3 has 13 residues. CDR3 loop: CSVTPLSSYEQYF. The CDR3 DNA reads TGCAGTGTTACTCCACTAAGCTCCTACGAGCAGTACTTC.

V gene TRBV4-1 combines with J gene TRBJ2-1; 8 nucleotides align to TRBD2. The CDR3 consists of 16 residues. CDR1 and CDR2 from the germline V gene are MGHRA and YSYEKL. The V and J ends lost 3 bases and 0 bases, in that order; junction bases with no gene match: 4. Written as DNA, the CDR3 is TGCGCCAGCAGCCAGGTTGGGACTAGCTCCTACAATGAGCAGTTCTTC. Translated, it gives CASSQVGTSSYNEQFF.

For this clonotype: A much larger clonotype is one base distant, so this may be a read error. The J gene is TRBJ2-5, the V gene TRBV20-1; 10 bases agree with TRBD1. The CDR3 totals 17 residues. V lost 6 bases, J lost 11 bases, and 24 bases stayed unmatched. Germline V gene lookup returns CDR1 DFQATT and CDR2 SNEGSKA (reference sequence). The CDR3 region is CSAPGGRDRGLYNEQYF. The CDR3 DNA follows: TGCAGTGCGCCAGGAGGCCGGGACAGGGGTTTATACAATGAGCAGTACTTC.

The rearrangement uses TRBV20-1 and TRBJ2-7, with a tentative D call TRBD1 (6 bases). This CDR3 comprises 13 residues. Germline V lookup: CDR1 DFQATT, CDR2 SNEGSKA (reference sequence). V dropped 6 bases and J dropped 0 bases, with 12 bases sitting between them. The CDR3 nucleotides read TGCAGTGCCCGTACAGGGCACTCCTACGAGCAGTACTTC. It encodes CSARTGHSYEQYF.

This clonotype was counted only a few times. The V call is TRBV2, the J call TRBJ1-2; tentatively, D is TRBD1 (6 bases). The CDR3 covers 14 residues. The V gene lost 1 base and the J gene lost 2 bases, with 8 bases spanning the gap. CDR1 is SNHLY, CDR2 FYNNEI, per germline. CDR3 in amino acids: CASSEDRENYGYTF. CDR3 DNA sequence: TGTGCCAGCAGTGAAGACAGGGAAAACTATGGCTACACCTTC.

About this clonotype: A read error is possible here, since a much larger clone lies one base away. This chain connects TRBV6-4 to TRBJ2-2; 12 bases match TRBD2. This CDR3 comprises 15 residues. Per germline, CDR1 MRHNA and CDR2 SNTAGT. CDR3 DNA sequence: TGTGCCGGCAGTGATGAGACTAGCGGGAGCGGGGAGCTGTTTTTT. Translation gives CAGSDETSGSGELFF.

The CDR3 nucleotides read TGTGCCATCAGAGACAGGGGGGCGCTTGGCTACACCTTC. Encoded protein: CAIRDRGALGYTF. The rearrangement joins TRBV10-3 to TRBJ1-2; 9 bases map to TRBD1. Germline V lookup: CDR1 ENHRY, CDR2 SYGVKD. The junction had 6 bases not matched to a gene; V was cut back by 6 bases and J by 7 bases. The CDR3 covers 13 residues.

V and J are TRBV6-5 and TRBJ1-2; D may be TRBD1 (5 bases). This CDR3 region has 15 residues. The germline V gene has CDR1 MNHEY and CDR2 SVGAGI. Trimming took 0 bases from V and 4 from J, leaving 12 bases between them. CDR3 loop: CASSYSRQNAYGYTF. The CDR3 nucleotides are TGTGCCAGCAGTTACTCGCGACAGAACGCCTATGGCTACACCTTC.

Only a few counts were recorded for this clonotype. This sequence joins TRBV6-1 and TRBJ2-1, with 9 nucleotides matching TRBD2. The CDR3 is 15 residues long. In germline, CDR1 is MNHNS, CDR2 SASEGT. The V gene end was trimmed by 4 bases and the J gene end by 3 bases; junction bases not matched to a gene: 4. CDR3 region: CASSALAGVYNEQFF. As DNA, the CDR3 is TGTGCCAGCAGTGCCTTAGCGGGAGTCTACAATGAGCAGTTCTTC.

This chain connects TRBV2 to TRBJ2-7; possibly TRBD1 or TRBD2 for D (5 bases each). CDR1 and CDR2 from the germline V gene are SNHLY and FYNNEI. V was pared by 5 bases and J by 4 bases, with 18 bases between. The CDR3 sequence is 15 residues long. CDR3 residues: CASSLGPPGAYEQYF. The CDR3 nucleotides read TGTGCCAGCAGTTTGGGACCACCTGGGGCATACGAGCAGTACTTC.

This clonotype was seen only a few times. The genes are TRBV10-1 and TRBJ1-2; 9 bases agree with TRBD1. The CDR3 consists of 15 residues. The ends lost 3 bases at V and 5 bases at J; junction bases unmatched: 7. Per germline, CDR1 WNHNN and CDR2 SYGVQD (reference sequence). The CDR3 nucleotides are TGCGCCAGCAGTGAAGGGACAGGGAGCATATATGGCTACACCTTC. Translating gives CASSEGTGSIYGYTF.

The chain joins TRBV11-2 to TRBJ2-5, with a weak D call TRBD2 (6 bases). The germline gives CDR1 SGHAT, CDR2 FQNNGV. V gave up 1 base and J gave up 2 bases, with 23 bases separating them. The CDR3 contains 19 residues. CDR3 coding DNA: TGTGCCAGCAGCTTAGGCCTGGGACTTGGGCTAGCGCAACAAGAGACCCAGTACTTC. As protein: CASSLGLGLGLAQQETQYF.

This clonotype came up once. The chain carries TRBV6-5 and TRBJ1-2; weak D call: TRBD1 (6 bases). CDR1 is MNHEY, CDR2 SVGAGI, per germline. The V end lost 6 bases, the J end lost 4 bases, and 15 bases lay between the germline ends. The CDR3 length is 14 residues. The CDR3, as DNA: TGTGCCAGCAGCGGGGCGGAGGGGGGCTATGGCTACACCTTC. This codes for CASSGAEGGYGYTF.